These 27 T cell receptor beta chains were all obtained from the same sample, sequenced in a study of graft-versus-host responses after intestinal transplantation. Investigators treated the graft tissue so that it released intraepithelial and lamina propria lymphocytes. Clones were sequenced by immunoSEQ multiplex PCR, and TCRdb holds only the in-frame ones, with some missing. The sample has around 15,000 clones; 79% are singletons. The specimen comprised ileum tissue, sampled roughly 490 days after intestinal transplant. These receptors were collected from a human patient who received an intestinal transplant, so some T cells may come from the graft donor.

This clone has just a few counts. The CDR3 DNA follows: TGTGCCAGCAGCCCTGGCGGGGGGGCAACGGAGACCCAGTACTTC. Translation gives CASSPGGGATETQYF. The gene calls are TRBV5-5 and TRBJ2-5, with 9 positions matching TRBD2. This CDR3 is built from 15 residues. With 4 bases clipped from V and 5 bases from J, the junction kept 9 bases outside the gene matches. Per the germline V gene, CDR1 is SGHKS and CDR2 is YYEKEE (reference sequence). Together with reference TRBV5-5 and TRBJ2-5, the CDR3 gives the full variable domain: DAGVTQSPTHLIKTRGQQVTLRCSPISGHKSVSWYQQVLGQGPQFIFQYYEKEERGRGNFPDRFSARQFPNYSSELNVNALLLGDSALYLCASSPGGGATETQYFGPGTRLLVL.

CDR3 in DNA: TGTGCCAGCAGGGACAGGGGGCGCTCCTACGAGCAGTACTTC. It specifies CASRDRGRSYEQYF. The chain combines TRBV6-1 with TRBJ2-7, with 11 bases identical to TRBD1. Germline CDR1 is MNHNS and CDR2 is SASEGT. The V segment lost 6 bases and the J segment 0 bases; nucleotides outside the gene matches: 1. The CDR3 has 14 amino acids.

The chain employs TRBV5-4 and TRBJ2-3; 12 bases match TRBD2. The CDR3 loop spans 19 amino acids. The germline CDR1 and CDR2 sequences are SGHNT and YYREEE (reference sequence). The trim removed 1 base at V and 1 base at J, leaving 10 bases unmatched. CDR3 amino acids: CASSLKVLAGGTGTDTQYF. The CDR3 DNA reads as TGTGCCAGCAGCTTGAAAGTCCTAGCGGGGGGGACTGGCACAGATACGCAGTATTTT.

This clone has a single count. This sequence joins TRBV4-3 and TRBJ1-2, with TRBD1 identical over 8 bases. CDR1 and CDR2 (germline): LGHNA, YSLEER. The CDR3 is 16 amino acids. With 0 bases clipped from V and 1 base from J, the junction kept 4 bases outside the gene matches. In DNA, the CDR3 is TGCGCCAGCAGCCAAGATCAGGGGGCGAATAACTATGGCTACACCTTC. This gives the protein CASSQDQGANNYGYTF.

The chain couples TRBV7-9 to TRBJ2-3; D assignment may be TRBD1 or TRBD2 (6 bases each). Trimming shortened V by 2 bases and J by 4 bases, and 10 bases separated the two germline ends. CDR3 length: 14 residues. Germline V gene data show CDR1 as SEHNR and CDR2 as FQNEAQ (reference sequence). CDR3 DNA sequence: TGTGCCAGCAGCTTAAGGGGGGAGGCAGATACGCAGTATTTT. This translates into CASSLRGEADTQYF. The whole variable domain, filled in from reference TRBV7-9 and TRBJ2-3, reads DTGVSQNPRHKITKRGQNVTFRCDPISEHNRLYWYRQTLGQGPEFLTYFQNEAQLEKSRLLSDRFSAERPKGSFSTLEIQRTEQGDSAMYLCASSLRGEADTQYFGPGTRLTVL.

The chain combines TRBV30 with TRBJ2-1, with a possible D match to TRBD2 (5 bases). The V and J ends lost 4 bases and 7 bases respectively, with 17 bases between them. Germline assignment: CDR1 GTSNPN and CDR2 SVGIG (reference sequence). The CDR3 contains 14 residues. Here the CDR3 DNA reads TGTGCCTGGACCGAGCCTTTCTGGAGGAATGAGCAGTTCTTC. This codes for CAWTEPFWRNEQFF.

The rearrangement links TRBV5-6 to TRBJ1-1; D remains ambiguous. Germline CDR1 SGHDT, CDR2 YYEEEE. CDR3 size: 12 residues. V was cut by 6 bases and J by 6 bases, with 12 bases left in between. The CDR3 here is CASKWAGAEAFF. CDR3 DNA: TGTGCCAGCAAATGGGCCGGCGCTGAAGCTTTCTTT.

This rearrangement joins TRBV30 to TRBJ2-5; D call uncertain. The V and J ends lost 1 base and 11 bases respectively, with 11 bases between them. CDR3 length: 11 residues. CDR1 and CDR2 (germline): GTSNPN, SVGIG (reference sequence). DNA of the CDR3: TGTGCCTGGAGTGCCCCCAGTAAGCAGTACTTC. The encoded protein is CAWSAPSKQYF.

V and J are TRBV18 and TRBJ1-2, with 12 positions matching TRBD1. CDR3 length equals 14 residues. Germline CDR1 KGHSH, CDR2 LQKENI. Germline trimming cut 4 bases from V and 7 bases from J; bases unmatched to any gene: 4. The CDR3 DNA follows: TGTGCCAGCTCACGGACGGGACAGGGGGCTGGCTACACCTTC. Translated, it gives CASSRTGQGAGYTF.

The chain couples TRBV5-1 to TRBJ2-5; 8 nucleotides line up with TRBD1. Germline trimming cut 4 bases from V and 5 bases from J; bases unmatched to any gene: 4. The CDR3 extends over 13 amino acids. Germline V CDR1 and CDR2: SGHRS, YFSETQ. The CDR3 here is CASSRGTGETQYF. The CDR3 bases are TGCGCCAGCAGCCGGGGGACAGGCGAGACCCAGTACTTC.

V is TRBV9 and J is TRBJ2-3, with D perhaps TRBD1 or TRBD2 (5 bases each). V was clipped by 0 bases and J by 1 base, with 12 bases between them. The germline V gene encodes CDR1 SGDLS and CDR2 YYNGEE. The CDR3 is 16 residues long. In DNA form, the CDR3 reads TGTGCCAGCAGCGTAGGCGGTGGGACGGGCACAGATACGCAGTATTTT. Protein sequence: CASSVGGGTGTDTQYF.

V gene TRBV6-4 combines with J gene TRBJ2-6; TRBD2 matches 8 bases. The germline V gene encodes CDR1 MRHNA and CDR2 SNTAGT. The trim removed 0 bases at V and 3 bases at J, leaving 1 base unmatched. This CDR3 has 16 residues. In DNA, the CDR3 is TGTGCCAGCAGTGACTCGAGCGGGAGTGGGGCCAACGTCCTGACTTTC. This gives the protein CASSDSSGSGANVLTF.

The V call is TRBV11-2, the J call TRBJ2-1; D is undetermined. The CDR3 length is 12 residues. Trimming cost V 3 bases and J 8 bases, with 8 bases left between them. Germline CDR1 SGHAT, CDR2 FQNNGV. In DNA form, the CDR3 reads TGTGCCAGCAGCTTGTTGGCGGATGAGCAGTTCTTC. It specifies CASSLLADEQFF.

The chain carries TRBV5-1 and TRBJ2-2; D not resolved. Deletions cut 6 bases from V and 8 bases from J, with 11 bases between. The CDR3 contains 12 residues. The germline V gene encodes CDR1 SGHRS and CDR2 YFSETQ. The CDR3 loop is CASKFAGGELFF. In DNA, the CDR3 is TGCGCCAGCAAATTCGCCGGTGGGGAGCTGTTTTTT.

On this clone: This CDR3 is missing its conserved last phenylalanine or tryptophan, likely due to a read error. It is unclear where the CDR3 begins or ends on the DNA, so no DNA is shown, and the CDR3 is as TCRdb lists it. The CDR3 spells CASSSPED. The chain is built from TRBV7-9 and TRBJ1-2. Both ends counted, the CDR3 spans 8 residues. In germline, CDR1 is SEHNR, CDR2 FQNEAQ (reference sequence).

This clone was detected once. The CDR3 sequence: CASSERLGSGNTIYF. CDR3 sequence (DNA): TGCGCCAGCAGCGAGCGGCTGGGCTCTGGAAACACCATATATTTT. The chain has TRBV5-1 and TRBJ1-3, with unresolved D. This CDR3 is 15 amino acids long. CDR1 SGHRS and CDR2 YFSETQ come from the germline V gene. V was trimmed by 4 bases and J by 0 bases, leaving 11 bases between them.

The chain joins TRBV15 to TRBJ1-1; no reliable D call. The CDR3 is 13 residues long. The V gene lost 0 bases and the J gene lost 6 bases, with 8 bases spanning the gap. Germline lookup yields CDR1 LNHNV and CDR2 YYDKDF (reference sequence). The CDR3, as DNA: TGTGCCACCAGCAGAGATCTTCGGGCTGAAGCTTTCTTT. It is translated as CATSRDLRAEAFF. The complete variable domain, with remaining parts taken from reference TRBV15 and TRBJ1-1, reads DAMVIQNPRYQVTQFGKPVTLSCSQTLNHNVMYWYQQKSSQAPKLLFHYYDKDFNNEADTPDNFQSRRPNTSFCFLDIRSPGLGDTAMYLCATSRDLRAEAFFGQGTRLTVV.

DNA for the CDR3: TGTGCCAGCAGCTTAGGGCAGGCTGAAGCTTTCTTT. Translating it yields CASSLGQAEAFF. The chain has TRBV7-2 and TRBJ1-1; no clear D gene. Trimming took 1 base from V and 6 from J, leaving 6 bases between them. Germline values: CDR1 SGHTA, CDR2 FQGNSA. This CDR3 has 12 residues.

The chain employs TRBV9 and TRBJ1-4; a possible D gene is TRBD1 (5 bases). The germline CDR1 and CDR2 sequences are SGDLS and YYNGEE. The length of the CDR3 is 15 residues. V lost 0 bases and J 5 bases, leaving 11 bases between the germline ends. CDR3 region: CASSVGGMGNEKLFF. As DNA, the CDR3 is TGTGCCAGCAGCGTAGGGGGGATGGGAAATGAAAAACTGTTTTTT.

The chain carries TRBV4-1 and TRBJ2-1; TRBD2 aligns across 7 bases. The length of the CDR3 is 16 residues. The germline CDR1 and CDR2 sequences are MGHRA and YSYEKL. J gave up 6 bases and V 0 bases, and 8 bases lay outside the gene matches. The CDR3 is CASSQDGAGVINEQFF. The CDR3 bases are TGCGCCAGCAGCCAAGATGGGGCGGGAGTCATCAATGAGCAGTTCTTC.

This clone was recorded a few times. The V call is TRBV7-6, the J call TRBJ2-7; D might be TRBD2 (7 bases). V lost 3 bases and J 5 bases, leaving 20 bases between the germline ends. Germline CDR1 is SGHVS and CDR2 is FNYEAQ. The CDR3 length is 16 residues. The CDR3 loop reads CASSFHPLRGRHEQYF. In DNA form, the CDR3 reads TGTGCCAGCAGCTTTCACCCGTTGCGGGGGCGTCACGAGCAGTACTTC.

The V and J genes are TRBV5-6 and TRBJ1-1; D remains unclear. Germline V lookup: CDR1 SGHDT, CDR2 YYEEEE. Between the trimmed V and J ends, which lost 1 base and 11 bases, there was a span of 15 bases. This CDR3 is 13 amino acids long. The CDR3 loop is CASSLTVQEDAFF. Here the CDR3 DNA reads TGTGCCAGCAGCTTGACAGTTCAGGAGGACGCTTTCTTT.

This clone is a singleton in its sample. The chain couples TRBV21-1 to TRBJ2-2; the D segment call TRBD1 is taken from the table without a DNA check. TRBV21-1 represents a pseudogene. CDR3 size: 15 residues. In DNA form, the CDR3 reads TGTGCCAGCAGCAAATCTGGGGCAGCCACCGGGGAGCTGTTTTTT. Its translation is CASSKSGAATGELFF.

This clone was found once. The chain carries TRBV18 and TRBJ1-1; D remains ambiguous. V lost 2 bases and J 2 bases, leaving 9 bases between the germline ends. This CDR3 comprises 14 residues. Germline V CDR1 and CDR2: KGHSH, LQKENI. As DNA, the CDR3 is TGTGCCAGCTCACCAGACCCAATCAACACTGAAGCTTTCTTT. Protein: CASSPDPINTEAFF.

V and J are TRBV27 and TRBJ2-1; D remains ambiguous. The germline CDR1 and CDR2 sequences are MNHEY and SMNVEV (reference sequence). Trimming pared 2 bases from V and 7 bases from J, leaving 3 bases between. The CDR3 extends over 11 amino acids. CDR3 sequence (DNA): TGTGCCAGCAGTTTAGCGAATGAGCAGTTCTTC. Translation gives CASSLANEQFF.

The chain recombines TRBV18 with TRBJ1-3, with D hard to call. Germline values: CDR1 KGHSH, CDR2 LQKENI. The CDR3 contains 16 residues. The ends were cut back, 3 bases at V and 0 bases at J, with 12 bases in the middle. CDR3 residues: CASSPSDGYSGNTIYF. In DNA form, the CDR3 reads TGTGCCAGCTCACCGTCCGACGGTTACTCTGGAAACACCATATATTTT.

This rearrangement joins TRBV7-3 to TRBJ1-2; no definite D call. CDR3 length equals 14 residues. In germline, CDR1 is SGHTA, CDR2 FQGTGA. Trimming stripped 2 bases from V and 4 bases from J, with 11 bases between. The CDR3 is CASSLSHGGYGYTF. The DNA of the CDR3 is TGTGCCAGCAGCTTATCCCACGGTGGCTATGGCTACACCTTC. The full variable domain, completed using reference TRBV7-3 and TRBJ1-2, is GAGVSQTPSNKVTEKGKYVELRCDPISGHTALYWYRQSLGQGPEFLIYFQGTGAADDSGLPNDRFFAVRPEGSVSTLKIQRTERGDSAVYLCASSLSHGGYGYTFGSGTRLTVV.